This T cell receptor beta chain was obtained from a study of T cells in Graves' hyperthyroidism and ophthalmopathy. Study-wide background: Pretreatment peripheral blood was obtained at initial diagnosis.

RNA transcripts provided the source from which TCR beta CDR3 regions were amplified. The TCR CDR3 was amplified in a first-round RT-PCR using the HTBI primer set. TCRdb ran MiXCR on the multiplex PCR reads and lists one entry per CDR3 protein. Seen here are roughly 300,000 distinct CDR3 sequences, roughly a fifth observed once, and the top ten hold over 45%. Stable Graves' hyperthyroidism meant no ophthalmopathy progression within 18 months. Isolation of PBMCs was performed on 8 to 10 ml fresh peripheral blood. The table lists this clonotype with a few counts. The CDR3 runs to 13 residues. Germline loops: CDR1 DFQATT, CDR2 SNEGSKA (reference sequence). V was cut by 2 bases and J by 1 base, with 8 bases left in between.

Specimen: blood. This clonotype originated in a woman aged 45-65 years with Graves' hyperthyroidism. The gene calls are TRBV20-1 and TRBJ1-1, with D tentatively TRBD1 (6 bases). Here the CDR3 DNA reads TGCAGTGCTAGAAACAGGGAGAACACTGAAGCTTTCTTT. It encodes CSARNRENTEAFF.